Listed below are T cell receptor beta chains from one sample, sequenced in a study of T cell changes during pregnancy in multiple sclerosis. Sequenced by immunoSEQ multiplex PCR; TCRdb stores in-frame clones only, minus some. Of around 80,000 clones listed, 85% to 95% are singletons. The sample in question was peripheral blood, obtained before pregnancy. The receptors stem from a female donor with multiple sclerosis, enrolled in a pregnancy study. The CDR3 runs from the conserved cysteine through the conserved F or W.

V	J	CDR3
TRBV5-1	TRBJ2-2	CASTVTGGWGELFF
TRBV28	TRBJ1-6	CASSPWTGSGNSPLHF
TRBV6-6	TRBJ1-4	CASRWDRLATNEKLFF
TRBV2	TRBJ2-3	CASREYSSTTDTQYF
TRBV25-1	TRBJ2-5	CASSDRLAGGPRETQYF
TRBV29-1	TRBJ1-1	CSVEDFMEQGNTEAFF
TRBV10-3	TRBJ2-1	CAISGTSGMHEQFF
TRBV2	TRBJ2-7	CASRISGSGYEQYF
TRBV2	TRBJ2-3	CASSDISTDTQYF
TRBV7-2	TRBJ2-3	CASSLVAGVIGTDTQYF
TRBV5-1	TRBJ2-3	CASSLAGGPTDTQYF
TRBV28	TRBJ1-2	CASVGGGYGYTF
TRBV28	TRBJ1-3	CASSFGDREAGNTIYF
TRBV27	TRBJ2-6	CASSRNRVSGANVLTF
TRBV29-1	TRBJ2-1	CSVRVLALTNEQFF
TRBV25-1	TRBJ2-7	CASSGSQRESEEQYF
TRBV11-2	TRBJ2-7	CASSHRGTFLYEQYF
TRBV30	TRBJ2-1	CAWSVLEYNEQFF
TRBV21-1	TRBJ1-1	CASSKDRDTEAFF
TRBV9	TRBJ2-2	CASSVELADPTGELFF
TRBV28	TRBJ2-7	CASSLEGYEQYF
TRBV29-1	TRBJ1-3	CSVEDLGVGNTIYF
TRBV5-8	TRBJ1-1	CASSLGTVLAEAFF
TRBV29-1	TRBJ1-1	CSVGLTGGTEAFF
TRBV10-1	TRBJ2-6	CASSKPGTAVLQPSGANVLTF
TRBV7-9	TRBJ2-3	CASSFERTDTQYF
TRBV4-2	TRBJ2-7	CASSQENGGYEQYF
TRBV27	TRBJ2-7	CASSLGGVWEEQYF
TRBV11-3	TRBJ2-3	CASRQGLMIGTDTQYF
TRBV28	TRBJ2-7	CASRLTASYEQYF
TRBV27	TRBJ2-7	CASSLSLSYEQYF